This is a list of T cell receptor beta chains from one sample in a study of blood T cell repertoires in COVID-19. Produced via immunoSEQ multiplex PCR; TCRdb's table is partial and in-frame only. Found here are around 99,000 clones, less than 85% of them singletons; the top ten hold around 18%. The sequencing sample was made of peripheral blood. Receptors originate from a woman older than 75 with active or convalescent COVID-19. Both conserved end residues are part of each CDR3. Each record gives: clone size, V gene, J gene, D gene, CDR3 protein, CDR3 DNA. D genes are given only for firm matches. Rows may omit the clone size; those that give it use once, few, many or a size class.

abundance: .; v_gene: TRBV2; j_gene: TRBJ1-5; d_gene: TRBD1; CDR3aa: CASSEGTADQPQHF; CDR3nt: TGTGCCAGCAGTGAGGGGACAGCGGATCAGCCCCAGCATTTT
abundance: .; v_gene: TRBV2; j_gene: TRBJ1-5; d_gene: TRBD1; CDR3aa: CASNTGGVSNQPQHF; CDR3nt: TGTGCCAGCAATACAGGGGGAGTTAGCAATCAGCCCCAGCATTTT
abundance: .; v_gene: TRBV5-4; j_gene: TRBJ1-6; d_gene: .; CDR3aa: CASSPDRNSPLHF; CDR3nt: TGTGCCAGCAGCCCAGATCGTAATTCACCCCTCCACTTT
abundance: .; v_gene: TRBV15; j_gene: TRBJ1-5; d_gene: TRBD1; CDR3aa: CATSMTGPHQPQHF; CDR3nt: TGTGCCACCAGCATGACAGGGCCCCATCAGCCCCAGCATTTT
abundance: .; v_gene: TRBV5-8; j_gene: TRBJ1-1; d_gene: .; CDR3aa: CASSFSRASEAFF; CDR3nt: TGTGCCAGCAGCTTCTCCAGGGCCTCTGAAGCTTTCTTT
abundance: once; v_gene: TRBV9; j_gene: TRBJ2-1; d_gene: .; CDR3aa: CASSSRDWVYNEQFF; CDR3nt: TGTGCCAGCAGCAGCCGGGACTGGGTCTACAATGAGCAGTTCTTC
abundance: .; v_gene: TRBV24-1; j_gene: TRBJ2-1; d_gene: TRBD2; CDR3aa: CATSDPSGRGSNEQFF; CDR3nt: TGTGCCACCAGTGATCCCAGCGGGAGGGGATCGAATGAGCAGTTCTTC
abundance: .; v_gene: TRBV9; j_gene: TRBJ2-1; d_gene: .; CDR3aa: CASSVAPRAENNEQFF; CDR3nt: TGTGCCAGCAGCGTAGCTCCGCGGGCGGAGAACAATGAGCAGTTCTTC
abundance: once; v_gene: TRBV9; j_gene: TRBJ2-7; d_gene: TRBD2; CDR3aa: CASSVRGLAPTYEQYF; CDR3nt: TGTGCCAGCAGCGTGCGGGGACTAGCGCCAACCTACGAGCAGTACTTC
abundance: .; v_gene: TRBV2; j_gene: TRBJ2-3; d_gene: TRBD2; CDR3aa: CASLSLAGGGSADTQYF; CDR3nt: TGTGCCAGCCTATCACTAGCGGGAGGAGGATCGGCAGATACGCAGTATTTT
abundance: once; v_gene: TRBV9; j_gene: TRBJ2-3; d_gene: TRBD2; CDR3aa: CASSSTPTSGATDTQYF; CDR3nt: TGTGCCAGCAGCTCTACACCTACTAGCGGGGCCACAGATACGCAGTATTTT
abundance: .; v_gene: TRBV27; j_gene: TRBJ1-2; d_gene: .; CDR3aa: CASSPYFDKNYGYTF; CDR3nt: TGTGCCAGCAGTCCGTACTTCGACAAGAACTATGGCTACACCTTC
abundance: .; v_gene: TRBV7-8; j_gene: TRBJ2-7; d_gene: TRBD2; CDR3aa: CASSRLVGGSSYEQYF; CDR3nt: TGTGCCAGCAGCCGTTTGGTAGGCGGGAGCTCCTACGAGCAGTACTTC
abundance: few; v_gene: TRBV10-3; j_gene: TRBJ1-5; d_gene: .; CDR3aa: CAISDGNQPQHF; CDR3nt: TGTGCCATCAGTGACGGTAATCAGCCCCAGCATTTT
abundance: few; v_gene: TRBV6-5; j_gene: TRBJ2-4; d_gene: .; CDR3aa: CASSIPGLKNIQYF; CDR3nt: TGTGCCAGCAGTATTCCGGGTTTAAAAAACATTCAGTACTTC
abundance: .; v_gene: TRBV7-2; j_gene: TRBJ2-7; d_gene: TRBD1; CDR3aa: CASSRDRNYEQYF; CDR3nt: TGTGCCAGCAGCCGGGACAGGAACTACGAGCAGTACTTC
abundance: .; v_gene: TRBV12-5; j_gene: TRBJ2-1; d_gene: TRBD1; CDR3aa: CASGLGRQGDEQFF; CDR3nt: TGTGCTAGTGGTTTGGGAAGACAGGGAGATGAGCAGTTCTTC